These 16 T cell receptor beta chains were all obtained from the same sample, sequenced in a study of blood T cell repertoires in COVID-19. The assay was immunoSEQ multiplex PCR, and TCRdb's table has in-frame clones only and misses some. The table records about 330,000 clones, 75% to 85% of them present only once. The sample comprised peripheral blood. These receptors were collected from a human donor in a cohort sampled during active COVID-19.

This chain connects TRBV6-5 to TRBJ1-6; no definite D call. Trimming took 6 bases from V and 3 from J, leaving 9 bases between them. This CDR3 has 14 residues. The V gene's germline CDR1 is MNHEY and CDR2 SVGAGI. In nucleotides, the CDR3 is TGTGCCAGCAGACCCACGAGCTATAATTCACCCCTCCACTTT. Its protein is CASRPTSYNSPLHF.

As regards this clone: The junction does not match germline at one end; this may be a read error. The chain combines TRBV6-5 with TRBJ1-1; D not certain. The germline V gene encodes CDR1 MNHEY and CDR2 SVGAGI. The CDR3 consists of 14 residues. CDR3: CASSQHKVNTEAFF. The CDR3 DNA follows: TGTGCCAGCAGCCAACACAAAGTGAATACTGAAGCTTTCTTT.

This clone has a single count. This chain connects TRBV30 to TRBJ1-3; D possibly corresponds to TRBD1 (6 bases). CDR3 size: 13 residues. V was cut by 5 bases and J by 0 bases, with 8 bases left in between. Germline CDR1 is GTSNPN and CDR2 is SVGIG (reference sequence). The CDR3 loop reads CAWATGSGNTIYF. CDR3 nucleotide sequence: TGTGCCTGGGCGACAGGCTCTGGAAACACCATATATTTT.

The genes are TRBV9 and TRBJ2-7; 7 bases agree with TRBD2. This CDR3 comprises 15 residues. CDR1 SGDLS and CDR2 YYNGEE come from the germline V gene. J lost 6 bases, V lost 7 bases, and 16 bases had no gene match. The DNA for the CDR3 is TGTGCCAGCTCCAGCCGAGCGGGATTTCTTGCCGAGCAGTACTTC. Its protein is CASSSRAGFLAEQYF.

The V call is TRBV6-5, the J call TRBJ1-1; D unresolved. There are 13 residues in the CDR3. CDR1 MNHEY and CDR2 SVGAGI come from the germline V gene. V was shortened by 11 bases and J by 5 bases, with 18 bases between the two germline ends. Here the CDR3 DNA reads TGTGCCTCAGGTCGACCTCGAAATACTGAAGCTTTCTTT. Translated, it gives CASGRPRNTEAFF.

The chain carries TRBV18 and TRBJ2-2; D uncertain. Germline CDR1 is KGHSH and CDR2 is LQKENI. The ends were cut back, 3 bases at V and 1 base at J, with 9 bases in the middle. The CDR3 covers 15 residues. The CDR3 sequence: CASSPPGLNTGELFF. Here the CDR3 DNA reads TGTGCCAGCTCACCGCCAGGTTTGAACACCGGGGAGCTGTTTTTT.

The rearrangement joins TRBV5-1 to TRBJ2-5; perhaps TRBD2 as D (6 bases). V lost 0 bases and J lost 10, with 16 bases in between. CDR3 length equals 14 residues. Per germline, CDR1 SGHRS and CDR2 YFSETQ. CDR3 bases: TGCGCCAGCAGCTTGGGCCTGGGGGGTATAGACCAGTACTTC. Translated, it gives CASSLGLGGIDQYF.

V gene TRBV6-5 combines with J gene TRBJ1-4; weak D call: TRBD1 (6 bases). This CDR3 region has 14 residues. The V gene's germline CDR1 is MNHEY and CDR2 SVGAGI. Trimming removed 7 bases at V and 6 bases at J, with 15 bases between. The CDR3 protein is CASNLGGLDEKLFF. CDR3 nucleotide sequence: TGTGCCAGCAATTTGGGGGGGCTTGATGAAAAACTGTTTTTT.

The genes are TRBV12-3 or TRBV12-4 and TRBJ1-2; 7 bases agree with TRBD1. The junction had 2 bases not matched to a gene; V was cut back by 5 bases and J by 5 bases. The CDR3 is 12 amino acids. CDR3 in DNA: TGTGCCAGCAGTATACAGGGGTATGGCTACACCTTC. This sequence encodes CASSIQGYGYTF.

The chain carries TRBV7-2 and TRBJ1-5; no reliable D call. The CDR3 extends over 15 amino acids. Trimming stripped 4 bases from V and 1 base from J, with 11 bases between. Germline V gives CDR1 SGHTA, CDR2 FQGNSA. CDR3 protein: CASSSSRGSNQPQHF. For the CDR3, the DNA is TGTGCCAGCAGCTCTTCGAGAGGGAGCAATCAGCCCCAGCATTTT. The full variable domain, completed using reference TRBV7-2 and TRBJ1-5, is GAGVSQSPSNKVTEKGKDVELRCDPISGHTALYWYRQSLGQGLEFLIYFQGNSAPDKSGLPSDRFSAERTGGSVSTLTIQRTQQEDSAVYLCASSSSRGSNQPQHFGDGTRLSIL.

The chain is built from TRBV21-1 and TRBJ1-3. TRBV21-1 is flagged as a pseudogene. This CDR3 comprises 19 residues. The CDR3 sequence: CASSINFYVGSGPENTIYF. The CDR3 DNA is TGTGCCAGCAGCATAAATTTTTATGTTGGGAGCGGGCCAGAGAACACCATATATTTT.

J is TRBJ2-7 and V is TRBV27, with TRBD1 matching 8 bases. The CDR3 has 14 amino acids. V lost 5 bases, J lost 5 bases, and 8 bases stayed unmatched. Germline assignment: CDR1 MNHEY and CDR2 SMNVEV (reference sequence). CDR3 in amino acids: CASSHGGQVDEQYF. The CDR3 coding sequence is TGTGCCAGCAGTCATGGGGGACAGGTCGACGAGCAGTACTTC.

The table lists this clone with a few counts. The sample has other DNA sequences that encode this CDR3 too. The chain carries TRBV5-4 and TRBJ2-7; D might be TRBD2 (5 bases). The germline CDR1 and CDR2 sequences are SGHNT and YYREEE (reference sequence). The CDR3 loop spans 12 amino acids. V lost 2 bases to trimming and J lost 3 bases, with 6 bases between them. The DNA for the CDR3 is TGTGCCAGCAGCTTACGGGGCTACGAGCAGTACTTC. Translation: CASSLRGYEQYF.

Comment on this clone: Other DNA sequences from this sample encode an identical CDR3 as well. The chain joins TRBV5-1 to TRBJ1-2, with TRBD1 identical over 7 bases. CDR1 is SGHRS, CDR2 YFSETQ, per germline. V shed 0 bases, J shed 2 bases, and the junction held 1 base outside the gene matches. The CDR3 loop spans 14 amino acids. This chain's CDR3 is CASSLGQGNYGYTF. The CDR3 DNA sequence: TGCGCCAGCAGCTTGGGACAGGGAAACTATGGCTACACCTTC. Supplemented by reference TRBV5-1 and TRBJ1-2, the full variable domain reads KAGVTQTPRYLIKTRGQQVTLSCSPISGHRSVSWYQQTPGQGLQFLFEYFSETQRNKGNFPGRFSGRQFSNSRSEMNVSTLELGDSALYLCASSLGQGNYGYTFGSGTRLTVV.

J is TRBJ1-2 and V is TRBV5-1, with D perhaps TRBD1 (6 bases). CDR3 length: 15 amino acids. Per the germline V gene, CDR1 is SGHRS and CDR2 is YFSETQ. The V end was cut by 0 bases, the J end by 1 base, with 10 bases between. In DNA, the CDR3 is TGCGCCAGCAGCTTGGATACAGGGAATAACTATGGCTACACCTTC. This gives the protein CASSLDTGNNYGYTF.

V gene TRBV29-1 combines with J gene TRBJ1-1; a weak D match, TRBD1 (5 bases). Germline V gene data show CDR1 as SQVTM and CDR2 as ANQGSEA. The CDR3 is 15 residues long. Trimming removed 0 bases at V and 4 bases at J, with 15 bases between. CDR3 loop: CSVEDWGGTGTEAFF. The CDR3 DNA is TGCAGCGTTGAAGATTGGGGGGGGACGGGCACTGAAGCTTTCTTT. The complete variable domain, with remaining parts taken from reference TRBV29-1 and TRBJ1-1, reads SAVISQKPSRDICQRGTSLTIQCQVDSQVTMMFWYRQQPGQSLTLIATANQGSEATYESGFVIDKFPISRPNLTFSTLTVSNMSPEDSSIYLCSVEDWGGTGTEAFFGQGTRLTVV.